This is a list of T cell receptor beta chains from one sample in a study of T cells in Graves' hyperthyroidism and ophthalmopathy. Each CDR3 protein is one row after TCRdb ran MiXCR on the multiplex PCR reads. The sample consists of roughly 250,000 distinct CDR3 sequences, roughly 14% of them appearing once. Sequenced: blood. Receptors were obtained from a woman aged 40 to 50 with Graves' hyperthyroidism that later progressed to Graves' ophthalmopathy. Each CDR3 is given with its conserved first and last residue. A D gene is named only where the DNA matches it firmly. For some rows the clone size is stated as once, few or many, or as a class when expanded; others skip it.

TRBJ2-1,TRBD2,TRBV18,many,TGTGCCAGCTCACCAAGGACTAGCGGAGACAATGAGCAGTTCTTC,CASSPRTSGDNEQFF
TRBJ1-2,NA,TRBV28,many,TGTGCCAGCAGTCTTGGACAGCAAGTCTATGGCTACACCTTC,CASSLGQQVYGYTF
TRBJ2-3,NA,TRBV20-1,many,TGCAGTGCTAGAGGAACGCCTAGCACAGATACGCAGTATTTT,CSARGTPSTDTQYF
TRBJ1-4,NA,TRBV2,many,TGTGCCACTTTCGACAGGCCTGGGGAAAAACTGTTTTTT,CATFDRPGEKLFF
TRBJ1-1,NA,TRBV2,many,TGTGCCAGCAGCGTCCTACCCCCTGAAGCTTTCTTT,CASSVLPPEAFF
TRBJ1-3,NA,TRBV2,many,TGTGCCAGCAGTGAGGGCACTTCTGGAAACACCATATATTTT,CASSEGTSGNTIYF
TRBJ2-1,TRBD2,TRBV20-1,NA,TGCAGTACACGGGGCGGGAGGCTTTACAATGAGCAGTTCTTC,CSTRGGRLYNEQFF
TRBJ2-2,NA,TRBV20-1,NA,TGCAGTGCTAGAGATCAGTCTAGCGCCGGGGAGCTGTTTTTT,CSARDQSSAGELFF
TRBJ2-2,TRBD2,TRBV6-1,few,TGTGCCAGCAGACTAGCGGGAGCCGGGGAGCTGTTTTTT,CASRLAGAGELFF
TRBJ1-5,NA,TRBV29-1,NA,TGCAGCGTTGGTGGAGGGGGTGATCAGCCCCAGCATTTT,CSVGGGGDQPQHF
TRBJ2-7,TRBD1,TRBV12-3/TRBV12-4,many,TGTGCCAGCAGTTTGGACAGGGTTATCTACGAGCAGTACTTC,CASSLDRVIYEQYF
TRBJ2-2,TRBD2,TRBV2,many,TGTGCCAGCAGGGGGATTAGCGGGACCGGGGAGCTGTTTTTT,CASRGISGTGELFF
TRBJ2-2,TRBD2,TRBV28,NA,TGTGCCAGCAGTTCGGGACTAGCGGGAGCGGGCACCGGGGAGCTGTTTTTT,CASSSGLAGAGTGELFF
TRBJ2-7,TRBD1,TRBV10-3,many,TGTGCCATCAGCCGGGACAGGGTGTACGAGCAGTACTTC,CAISRDRVYEQYF
TRBJ2-1,TRBD2,TRBV14,NA,TGTGCCAGCAGCCAACTCGGGACTAGCGGCTACAATGAGCAGTTCTTC,CASSQLGTSGYNEQFF